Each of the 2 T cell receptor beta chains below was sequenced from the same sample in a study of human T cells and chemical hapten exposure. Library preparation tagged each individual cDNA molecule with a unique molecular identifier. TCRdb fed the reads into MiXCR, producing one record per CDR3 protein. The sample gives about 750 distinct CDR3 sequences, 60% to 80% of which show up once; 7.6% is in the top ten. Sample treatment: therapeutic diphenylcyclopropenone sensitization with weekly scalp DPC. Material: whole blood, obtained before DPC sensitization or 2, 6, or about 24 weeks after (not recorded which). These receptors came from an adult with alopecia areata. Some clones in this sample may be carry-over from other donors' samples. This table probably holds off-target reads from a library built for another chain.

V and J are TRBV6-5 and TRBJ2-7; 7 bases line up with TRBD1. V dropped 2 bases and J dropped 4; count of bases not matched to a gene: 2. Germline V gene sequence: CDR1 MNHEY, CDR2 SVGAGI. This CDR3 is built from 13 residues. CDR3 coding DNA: TGTGCCAGCAGTTACGGGACAGAGTACGAGCAGTACTTC. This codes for CASSYGTEYEQYF.

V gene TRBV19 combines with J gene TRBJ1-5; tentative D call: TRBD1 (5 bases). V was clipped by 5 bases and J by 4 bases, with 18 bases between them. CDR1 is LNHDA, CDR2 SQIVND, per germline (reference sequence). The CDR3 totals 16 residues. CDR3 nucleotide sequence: TGTGCCAGTAGTCAGGACGGACATGGCCTGAATCAGCCCCAGCATTTT. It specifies CASSQDGHGLNQPQHF.